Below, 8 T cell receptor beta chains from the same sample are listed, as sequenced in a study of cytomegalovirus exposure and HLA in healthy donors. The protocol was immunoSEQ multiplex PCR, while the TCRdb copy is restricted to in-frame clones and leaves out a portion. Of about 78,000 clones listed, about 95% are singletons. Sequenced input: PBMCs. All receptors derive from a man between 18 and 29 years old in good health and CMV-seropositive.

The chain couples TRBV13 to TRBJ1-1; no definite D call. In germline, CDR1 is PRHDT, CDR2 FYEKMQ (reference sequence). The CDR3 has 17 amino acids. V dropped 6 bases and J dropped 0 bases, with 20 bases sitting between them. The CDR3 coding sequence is TGTGCCAGCAGTCTGGCCACCCAGGCCCAAATGAACACTGAAGCTTTCTTT. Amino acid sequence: CASSLATQAQMNTEAFF.

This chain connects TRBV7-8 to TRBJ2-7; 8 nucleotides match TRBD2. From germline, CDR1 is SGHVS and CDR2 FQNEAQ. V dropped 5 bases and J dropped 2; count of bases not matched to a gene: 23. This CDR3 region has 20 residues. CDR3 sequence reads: CASSLRGGAIGGPGAYEQYF. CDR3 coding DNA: TGTGCCAGCAGCCTCCGGGGGGGGGCGATTGGGGGCCCAGGCGCCTACGAGCAGTACTTC.

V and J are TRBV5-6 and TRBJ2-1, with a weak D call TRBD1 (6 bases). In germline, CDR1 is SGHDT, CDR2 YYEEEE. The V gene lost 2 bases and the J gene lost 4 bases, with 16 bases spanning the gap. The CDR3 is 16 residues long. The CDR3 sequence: CASSLQMDSLYNEQFF. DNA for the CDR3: TGTGCCAGCAGCTTACAAATGGACAGCCTTTACAATGAGCAGTTCTTC.

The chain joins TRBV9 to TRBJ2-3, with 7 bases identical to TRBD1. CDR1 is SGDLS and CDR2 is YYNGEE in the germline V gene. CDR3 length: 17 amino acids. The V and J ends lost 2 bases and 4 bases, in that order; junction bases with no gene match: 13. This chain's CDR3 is CASSVRDRVSVADTQYF. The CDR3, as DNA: TGTGCCAGCAGCGTGCGAGACAGGGTATCCGTGGCAGATACGCAGTATTTT.

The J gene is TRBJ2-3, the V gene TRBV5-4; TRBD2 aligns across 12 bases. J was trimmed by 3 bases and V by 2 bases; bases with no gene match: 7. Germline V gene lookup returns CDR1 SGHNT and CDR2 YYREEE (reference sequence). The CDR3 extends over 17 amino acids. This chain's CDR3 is CASSFGLAGKGTDTQYF. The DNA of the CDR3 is TGTGCCAGCAGCTTTGGACTAGCGGGAAAGGGGACAGATACGCAGTATTTT. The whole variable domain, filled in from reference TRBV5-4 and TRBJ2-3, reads ETGVTQSPTHLIKTRGQQVTLRCSSQSGHNTVSWYQQALGQGPQFIFQYYREEENGRGNFPPRFSGLQFPNYSSELNVNALELDDSALYLCASSFGLAGKGTDTQYFGPGTRLTVL.

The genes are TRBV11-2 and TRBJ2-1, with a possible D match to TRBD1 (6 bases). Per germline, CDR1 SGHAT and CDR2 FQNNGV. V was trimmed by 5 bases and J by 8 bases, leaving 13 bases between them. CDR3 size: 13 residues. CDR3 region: CASSQGGSDEQFF. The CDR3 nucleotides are TGTGCCAGCAGCCAAGGGGGATCCGATGAGCAGTTCTTC.

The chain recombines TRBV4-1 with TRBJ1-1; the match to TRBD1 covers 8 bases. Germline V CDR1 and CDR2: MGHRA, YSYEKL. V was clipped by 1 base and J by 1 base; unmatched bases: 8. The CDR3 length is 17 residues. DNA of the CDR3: TGCGCCAGCAGCCAAGGCCGACAGGGGCCAAGGAACACTGAAGCTTTCTTT. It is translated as CASSQGRQGPRNTEAFF.

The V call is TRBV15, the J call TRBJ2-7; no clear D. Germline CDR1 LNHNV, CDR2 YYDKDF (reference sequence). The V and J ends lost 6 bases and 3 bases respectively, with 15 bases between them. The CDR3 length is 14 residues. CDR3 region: CATRTSTVSYEQYF. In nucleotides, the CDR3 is TGTGCCACCAGAACGAGCACAGTCAGCTACGAGCAGTACTTC. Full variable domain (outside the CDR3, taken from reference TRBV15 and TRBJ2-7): DAMVIQNPRYQVTQFGKPVTLSCSQTLNHNVMYWYQQKSSQAPKLLFHYYDKDFNNEADTPDNFQSRRPNTSFCFLDIRSPGLGDTAMYLCATRTSTVSYEQYFGPGTRLTVT.